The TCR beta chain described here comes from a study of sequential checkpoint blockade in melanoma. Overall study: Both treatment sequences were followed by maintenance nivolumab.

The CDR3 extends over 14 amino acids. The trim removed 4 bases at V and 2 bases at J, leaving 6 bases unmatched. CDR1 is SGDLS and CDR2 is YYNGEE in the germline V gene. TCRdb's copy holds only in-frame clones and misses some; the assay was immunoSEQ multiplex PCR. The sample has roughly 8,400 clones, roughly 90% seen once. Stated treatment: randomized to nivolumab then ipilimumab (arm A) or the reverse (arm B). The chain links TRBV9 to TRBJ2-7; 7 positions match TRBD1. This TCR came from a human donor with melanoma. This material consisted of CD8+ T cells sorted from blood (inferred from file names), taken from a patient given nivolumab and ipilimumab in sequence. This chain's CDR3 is CASSPQTGTYEQYF. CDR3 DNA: TGTGCCAGCAGCCCCCAGACAGGGACCTACGAGCAGTACTTC.